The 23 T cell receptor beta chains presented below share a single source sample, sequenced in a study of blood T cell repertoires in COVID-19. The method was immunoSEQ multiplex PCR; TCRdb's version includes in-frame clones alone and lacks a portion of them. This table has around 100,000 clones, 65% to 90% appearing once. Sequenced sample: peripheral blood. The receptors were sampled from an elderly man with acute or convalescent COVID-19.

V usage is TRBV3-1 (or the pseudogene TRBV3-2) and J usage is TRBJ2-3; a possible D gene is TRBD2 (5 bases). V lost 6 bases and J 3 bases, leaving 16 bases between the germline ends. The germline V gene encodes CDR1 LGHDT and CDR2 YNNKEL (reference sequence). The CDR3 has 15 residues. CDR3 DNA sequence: TGTGCCAGCAGTTTCATTGGGGAGTCGACAGATACGCAGTATTTT. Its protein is CASSFIGESTDTQYF.

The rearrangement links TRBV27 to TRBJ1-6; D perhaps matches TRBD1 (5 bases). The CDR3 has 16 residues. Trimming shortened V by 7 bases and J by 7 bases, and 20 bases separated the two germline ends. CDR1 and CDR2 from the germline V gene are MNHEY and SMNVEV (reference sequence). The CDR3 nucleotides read TGTGCCAGCACCAAGGACTGGGACTTTGGAAATTCACCCCTCCACTTT. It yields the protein CASTKDWDFGNSPLHF.

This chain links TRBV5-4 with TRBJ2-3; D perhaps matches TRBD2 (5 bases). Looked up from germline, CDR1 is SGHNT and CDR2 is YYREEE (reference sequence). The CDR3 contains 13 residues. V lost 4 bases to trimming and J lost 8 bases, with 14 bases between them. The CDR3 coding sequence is TGTGCCAGCAGCAGCTCACCCGAGGGTACGCAGTATTTT. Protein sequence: CASSSSPEGTQYF.

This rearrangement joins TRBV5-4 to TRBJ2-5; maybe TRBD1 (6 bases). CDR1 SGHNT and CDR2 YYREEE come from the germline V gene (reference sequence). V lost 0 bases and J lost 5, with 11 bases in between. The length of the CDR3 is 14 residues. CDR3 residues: CASSLVGARETQYF. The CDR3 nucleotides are TGTGCCAGCAGCTTGGTGGGGGCACGCGAGACCCAGTACTTC.

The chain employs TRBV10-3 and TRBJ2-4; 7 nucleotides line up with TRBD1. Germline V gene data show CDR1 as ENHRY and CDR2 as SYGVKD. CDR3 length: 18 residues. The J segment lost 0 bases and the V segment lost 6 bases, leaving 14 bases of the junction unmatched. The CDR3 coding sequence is TGTGCCATCAGCCACGCCGGCCTACAGGGGCTAGCCAAAAACATTCAGTACTTC. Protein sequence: CAISHAGLQGLAKNIQYF.

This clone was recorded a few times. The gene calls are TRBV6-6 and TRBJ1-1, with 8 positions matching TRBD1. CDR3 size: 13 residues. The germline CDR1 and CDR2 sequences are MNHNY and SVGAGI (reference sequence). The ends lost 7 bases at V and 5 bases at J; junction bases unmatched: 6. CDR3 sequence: CASTGTGRTEAFF. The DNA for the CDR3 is TGTGCCAGCACCGGGACAGGTAGGACTGAAGCTTTCTTT.

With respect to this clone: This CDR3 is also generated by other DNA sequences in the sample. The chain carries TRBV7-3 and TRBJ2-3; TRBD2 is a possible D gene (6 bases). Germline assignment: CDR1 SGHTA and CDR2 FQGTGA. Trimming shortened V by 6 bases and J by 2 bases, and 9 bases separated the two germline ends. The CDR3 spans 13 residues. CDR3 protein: CASSSDYTDTQYF. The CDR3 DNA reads TGTGCCAGCAGTTCGGACTACACAGATACGCAGTATTTT.

Here the CDR3 reads CASRLEVYEQYF. Written as DNA, the CDR3 is TGTGCCAGCAGGTTGGAGGTATACGAGCAGTACTTC. V is TRBV12-3 or TRBV12-4 and J is TRBJ2-7; the D gene is possibly TRBD2 (5 bases). The CDR3 totals 12 residues. The V end was cut by 6 bases, the J end by 4 bases, with 10 bases between.

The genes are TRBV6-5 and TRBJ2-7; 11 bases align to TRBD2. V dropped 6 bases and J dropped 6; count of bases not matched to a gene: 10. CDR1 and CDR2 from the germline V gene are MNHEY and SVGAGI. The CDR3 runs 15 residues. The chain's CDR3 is CASSQRLAGFGEQYF. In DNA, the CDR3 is TGTGCCAGCAGCCAGAGACTAGCGGGATTTGGCGAGCAGTACTTC.

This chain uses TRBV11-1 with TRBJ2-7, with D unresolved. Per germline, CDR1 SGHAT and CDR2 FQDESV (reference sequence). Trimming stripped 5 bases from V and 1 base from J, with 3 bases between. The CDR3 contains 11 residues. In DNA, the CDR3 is TGTGCCAGCAGCCGTTCCTACGAGCAGTACTTC. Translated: CASSRSYEQYF.

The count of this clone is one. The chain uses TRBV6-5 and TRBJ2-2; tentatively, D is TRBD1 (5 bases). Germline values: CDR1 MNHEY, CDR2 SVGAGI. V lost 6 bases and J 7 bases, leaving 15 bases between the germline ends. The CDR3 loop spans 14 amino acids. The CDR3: CASSFDRYNGELFF. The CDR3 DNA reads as TGTGCCAGCAGCTTCGACAGATATAACGGGGAGCTGTTTTTT.

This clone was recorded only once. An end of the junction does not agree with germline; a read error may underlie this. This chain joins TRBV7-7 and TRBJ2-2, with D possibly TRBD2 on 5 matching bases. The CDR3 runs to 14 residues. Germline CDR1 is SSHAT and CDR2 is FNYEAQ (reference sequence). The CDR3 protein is CASSPYGVPGELFF. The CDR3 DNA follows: TGTGCTAGCAGCCCCTACGGGGTGCCCGGGGAGCTGTTTTTT.

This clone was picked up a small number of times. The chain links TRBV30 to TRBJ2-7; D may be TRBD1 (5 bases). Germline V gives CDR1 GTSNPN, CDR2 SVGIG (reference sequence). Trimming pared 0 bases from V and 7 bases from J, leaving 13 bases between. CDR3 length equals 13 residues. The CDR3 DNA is TGTGCCTGGAGTGTACATTTGGGGCAAGAGCAGTACTTC. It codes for CAWSVHLGQEQYF.

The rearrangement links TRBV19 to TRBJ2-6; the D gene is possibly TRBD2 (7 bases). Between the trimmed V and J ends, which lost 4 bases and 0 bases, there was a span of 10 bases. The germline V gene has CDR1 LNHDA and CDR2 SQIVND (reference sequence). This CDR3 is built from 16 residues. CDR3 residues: CASSKGGSSGANVLTF. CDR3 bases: TGTGCCAGTAGTAAGGGGGGGAGCTCTGGGGCCAACGTCCTGACTTTC.

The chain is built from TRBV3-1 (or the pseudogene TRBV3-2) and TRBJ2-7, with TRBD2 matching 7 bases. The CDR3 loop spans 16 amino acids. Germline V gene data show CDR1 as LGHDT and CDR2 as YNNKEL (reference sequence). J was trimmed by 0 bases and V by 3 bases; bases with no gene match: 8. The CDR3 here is CASSHLLADPSYEQYF. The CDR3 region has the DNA TGTGCCAGCAGCCATCTCCTAGCGGACCCCTCCTACGAGCAGTACTTC.

CDR3 sequence: CASILGTSGAYEQYF. For the CDR3, the DNA is TGTGCCAGCATCCTGGGGACTAGCGGGGCCTACGAGCAGTACTTC. The chain couples TRBV6-5 to TRBJ2-7; 13 positions match TRBD2. This CDR3 region has 15 residues. Per germline, CDR1 MNHEY and CDR2 SVGAGI. V shed 7 bases and J 2 bases; nucleotides not matched to a gene: 5.

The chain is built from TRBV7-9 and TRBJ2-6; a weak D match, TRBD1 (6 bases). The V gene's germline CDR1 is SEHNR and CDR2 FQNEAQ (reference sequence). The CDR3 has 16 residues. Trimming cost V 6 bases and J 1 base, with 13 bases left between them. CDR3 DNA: TGTGCCAGCAGTCAGGGGCTGAATTCTGGGGCCAACGTCCTGACTTTC. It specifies CASSQGLNSGANVLTF.

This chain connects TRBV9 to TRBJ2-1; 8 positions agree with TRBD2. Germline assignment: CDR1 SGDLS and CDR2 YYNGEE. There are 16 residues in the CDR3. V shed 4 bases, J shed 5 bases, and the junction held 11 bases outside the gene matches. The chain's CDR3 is CASSPQSGSSDNEQFF. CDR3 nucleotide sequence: TGTGCCAGCAGCCCACAGAGCGGGAGTAGCGACAATGAGCAGTTCTTC.

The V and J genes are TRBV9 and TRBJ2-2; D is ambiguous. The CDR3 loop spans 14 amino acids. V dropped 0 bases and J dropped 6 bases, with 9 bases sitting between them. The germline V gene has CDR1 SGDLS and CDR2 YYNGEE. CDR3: CASSVVAVSGELFF. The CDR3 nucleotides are TGTGCCAGCAGCGTAGTGGCAGTCTCCGGGGAGCTGTTTTTT. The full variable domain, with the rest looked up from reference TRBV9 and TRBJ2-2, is DSGVTQTPKHLITATGQRVTLRCSPRSGDLSVYWYQQSLDQGLQFLIQYYNGEERAKGNILERFSAQQFPDLHSELNLSSLELGDSALYFCASSVVAVSGELFFGEGSRLTVL.

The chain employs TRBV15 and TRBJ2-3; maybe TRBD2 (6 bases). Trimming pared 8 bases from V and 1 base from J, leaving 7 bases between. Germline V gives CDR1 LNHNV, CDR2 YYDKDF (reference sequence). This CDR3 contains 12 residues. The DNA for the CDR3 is TGTGCCACCTCGGGGGGCACAGATACGCAGTATTTT. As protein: CATSGGTDTQYF.

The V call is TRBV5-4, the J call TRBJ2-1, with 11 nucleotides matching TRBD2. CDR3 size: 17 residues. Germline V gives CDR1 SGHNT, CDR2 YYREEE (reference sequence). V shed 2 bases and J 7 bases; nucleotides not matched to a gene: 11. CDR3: CASSFPLAGVTGNEQFF. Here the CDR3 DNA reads TGTGCCAGCAGCTTCCCACTAGCGGGAGTCACGGGGAATGAGCAGTTCTTC.

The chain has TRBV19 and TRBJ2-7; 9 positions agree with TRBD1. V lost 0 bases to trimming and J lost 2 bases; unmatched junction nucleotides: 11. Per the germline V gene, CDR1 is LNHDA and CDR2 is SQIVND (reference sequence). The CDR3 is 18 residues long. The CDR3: CASSIDQDRGRRTYEQYF. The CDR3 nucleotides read TGTGCCAGTAGTATAGACCAGGACAGGGGCCGTCGGACCTACGAGCAGTACTTC.

The CDR3 protein is CASRRAGVLETQYF. The CDR3 DNA reads TGTGCCAGCAGGCGAGCGGGAGTACTAGAGACCCAGTACTTC. The chain links TRBV28 to TRBJ2-5; 8 nucleotides agree with TRBD2. The CDR3 loop spans 14 amino acids. Trimming at V came to 6 bases and at J to 4 bases, leaving 7 bases not matched to a gene. Germline lookup yields CDR1 MDHEN and CDR2 SYDVKM. The variable domain in full, with the rest retrieved from reference TRBV28 and TRBJ2-5, is DVKVTQSSRYLVKRTGEKVFLECVQDMDHENMFWYRQDPGLGLRLIYFSYDVKMKEKGDIPEGYSVSREKKERFSLILESASTNQTSMYLCASRRAGVLETQYFGPGTRLLVL.